The 9 T cell receptor beta chains listed next were all sequenced from one sample in a study of cytomegalovirus exposure and HLA in healthy donors. Measured with immunoSEQ multiplex PCR; TCRdb has only the in-frame clones, and not every one. The repertoire includes some 110,000 clones, 85% to 95% of them detected once, and over 1% sits in the top ten. Sequences were obtained from PBMCs. These receptors all come from a woman aged 18-30 years in good health and CMV-seronegative.

V usage is TRBV13 and J usage is TRBJ1-2; perhaps TRBD1 as D (6 bases). There are 13 residues in the CDR3. Trimming stripped 3 bases from V and 3 bases from J, with 8 bases between. In germline, CDR1 is PRHDT, CDR2 FYEKMQ (reference sequence). CDR3 DNA sequence: TGTGCCAGCAGCTTGGGGGCGCACTATGGCTACACCTTC. Its translation is CASSLGAHYGYTF.

This clone appeared a single time. This chain links TRBV19 with TRBJ1-4, with D uncertain. The CDR3 is made up of 17 amino acids. CDR1 LNHDA and CDR2 SQIVND come from the germline V gene (reference sequence). The V end was cut by 3 bases, the J end by 0 bases, with 14 bases between. CDR3 amino acids: CASSIDAHIATNEKLFF. In nucleotides, the CDR3 is TGTGCCAGTAGTATTGATGCGCATATCGCAACTAATGAAAAACTGTTTTTT.

The gene calls are TRBV19 and TRBJ2-5, with TRBD2 matching 7 bases. CDR1 and CDR2 (germline): LNHDA, SQIVND (reference sequence). V lost 5 bases and J lost 3; bases outside the gene matches: 3. The CDR3 length is 13 residues. The CDR3 region has the DNA TGTGCCAGTAGTTGGGGGGGGGAAGAGACCCAGTACTTC. This gives the protein CASSWGGEETQYF. Complete variable domain (other parts from reference TRBV19 and TRBJ2-5): DGGITQSPKYLFRKEGQNVTLSCEQNLNHDAMYWYRQDPGQGLRLIYYSQIVNDFQKGDIAEGYSVSREKKESFPLTVTSAQKNPTAFYLCASSWGGEETQYFGPGTRLLVL.

The chain recombines TRBV5-1 with TRBJ2-3, with D possibly matching TRBD2 (7 bases). V dropped 4 bases and J dropped 8 bases, with 17 bases sitting between them. The CDR3 runs to 14 residues. CDR1 is SGHRS, CDR2 YFSETQ, per germline. The CDR3 protein is CASSGGRGGATQYF. The CDR3 nucleotides read TGCGCCAGCAGCGGTGGTAGGGGGGGGGCTACGCAGTATTTT.

This clone came up once. The chain links TRBV27 to TRBJ2-7; D unclear. The V end was cut by 5 bases, the J end by 4 bases, with 12 bases between. Germline lookup yields CDR1 MNHEY and CDR2 SMNVEV (reference sequence). CDR3 length: 13 amino acids. This CDR3 reads CASSPTFPYEQYF. The DNA of the CDR3 is TGTGCCAGCAGTCCGACTTTCCCTTACGAGCAGTACTTC.

This chain joins TRBV30 and TRBJ2-7, with D perhaps TRBD1 (5 bases). CDR3 size: 11 residues. Looked up from germline, CDR1 is GTSNPN and CDR2 is SVGIG (reference sequence). V shed 2 bases and J shed 3 bases, with 5 bases lying between them. In nucleotides, the CDR3 is TGTGCCTGGAGTCAGGGCTACGAGCAGTACTTC. Its protein is CAWSQGYEQYF.

This rearrangement joins TRBV5-1 to TRBJ1-1; possible D gene TRBD1, 5 bases. The germline V gene encodes CDR1 SGHRS and CDR2 YFSETQ. V dropped 2 bases and J dropped 7 bases, with 15 bases sitting between them. This CDR3 contains 14 residues. The CDR3 sequence: CASSLLQGDGEAFF. CDR3 DNA: TGCGCCAGCAGCTTACTCCAGGGTGATGGTGAAGCTTTCTTT.

The chain carries TRBV7-9 and TRBJ1-1; 10 bases are a match to TRBD1. Germline CDR1 and CDR2: SEHNR and FQNEAQ (reference sequence). The CDR3 loop spans 16 amino acids. The junction had 9 bases not matched to a gene; V was cut back by 3 bases and J by 5 bases. The CDR3 is CASSFPGQGPMTEAFF. CDR3 nucleotide sequence: TGTGCCAGCAGCTTCCCGGGACAGGGGCCGATGACTGAAGCTTTCTTT.

The chain uses TRBV15 and TRBJ1-5; 8 bases map to TRBD1. The V and J ends lost 1 base and 6 bases, in that order; junction bases with no gene match: 5. This CDR3 comprises 15 residues. Germline V gives CDR1 LNHNV, CDR2 YYDKDF (reference sequence). The CDR3 loop reads CATSRGQGSSQPQHF. CDR3 nucleotides: TGTGCCACCAGCAGAGGACAGGGGAGTTCTCAGCCCCAGCATTTT.